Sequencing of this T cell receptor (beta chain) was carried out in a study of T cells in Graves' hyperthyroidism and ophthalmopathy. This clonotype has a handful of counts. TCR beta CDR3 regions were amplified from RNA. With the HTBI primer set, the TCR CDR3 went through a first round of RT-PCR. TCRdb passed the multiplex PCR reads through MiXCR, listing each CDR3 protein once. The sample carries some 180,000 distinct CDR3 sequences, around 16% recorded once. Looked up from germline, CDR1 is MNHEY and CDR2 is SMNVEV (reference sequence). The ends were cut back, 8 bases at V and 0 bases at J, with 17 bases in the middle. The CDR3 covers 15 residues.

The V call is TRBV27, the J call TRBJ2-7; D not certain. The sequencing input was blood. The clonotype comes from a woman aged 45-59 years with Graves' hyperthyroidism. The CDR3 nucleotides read TGTGCCAGCCGGCCCCCGTTTGCGAGCTCCTACGAGCAGTACTTC. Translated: CASRPPFASSYEQYF.